This T cell receptor (beta chain) was observed in a study of shared clonotypes between healthy human individuals (dated by TCRdb to 2020 to 2021). General notes on the study: The cohort comprised a couple of women and a few men aged 18 to 49 years. To increase sequencing depth and limit assay-specific biases, TCR repertoire library preparation and sequencing were carried out by different laboratories using diverse techniques. To estimate repertoire size and how much clonotypes are shared between individuals, the study performed deep sequencing of blood TCR repertoires from 4 to 6 healthy adults. Between about 0.85 and 10 billion PBMCs per donor were obtained by leukapheresis. For each donor, CD4 naive and CD4 memory were each given three plates, CD8 naive was given two plates, and CD8 memory was given one plate. Overall results and qualifications from the work: Across a handful of donors, 4.5% to 6.5% of naive CD4, 3% to 3.5% of naive CD8, 2.3% of memory CD4, and 0.3% to 0.45% of memory CD8 clonotypes were shared. Naive subsets generally had larger estimated clonotype richness than memory subsets. Compared with non-shared clonotypes, clonotypes shared by all four sorted-subset donors had higher generation probabilities. The genetic and exposure-history diversity represented was limited by the small number of donors. Pairwise subsampling indicated that sequencing depth was expected to affect the degree of clonotype sharing among donors. Sampling was restricted to blood, and TCR repertoires in tissue are likely to differ from TCR repertoires in blood. Incomplete sequencing was indicated by rarefaction of sorted-subset datasets, despite the large sequencing depth.

Healthy HIV-negative adults with no recently reported acute infections or vaccinations were included as donors. Every donor was a Caucasian adult residing in Nashville, Tennessee, USA. CD4+ T cells were enriched through magnetic negative selection, after which naive cells were positively selected on CD45RA and the remaining negative fraction served as the memory subset. After blood collection by leukapheresis, PBMCs were isolated using Ficoll-Histopaque density gradient centrifugation and then cryopreserved in the vapor phase of liquid nitrogen. Purity and quantity of every magnetically sorted T cell population were checked by analytical flow cytometry. Genomic DNA was isolated from every sorted fraction and measured by UV absorbance on a Nanodrop 2000c. This clone has a handful of counts. Its target antigen remains unknown. No per-base quality is available; no much larger clone lies one base away.

Using the deep immunoSEQ assay, TCR CDR3 regions were amplified from genomic DNA by multiplex PCR. Extracted genomic DNA from each cell subset was distributed evenly across all wells of several immunoSEQ 96-well plates, and each plate was treated as a replicate. For sorted subsets, approximately 0.2 ug of genomic DNA, equivalent to 30,000 or so T cell genomes, went into each replicate PCR. Purified libraries were quantified with a Qubit 3.0 fluorometer, sized on a Bioanalyzer 2100, and re-quantified with the KAPA Library Quantification kit. A separate single-read 150-cycle Illumina NextSeq 550 flow cell was used to sequence each immunoSEQ 96-well plate. The paper's processing steps were these. The immunoSEQ output contained only junctional sequences without quality scores, so filtering could not match that applied to full-length reads. To assign V/J genes and CDR3, sequences were annotated against IMGT germline references using PyIR, a Python wrapper for IgBLAST v1.9. Reads with weak V/J assignments (E-value above 1e-6), missing CDR3, stop codons, out-of-frame junctions, or ambiguous translated residues were removed. V3J clonotypes were defined by identical inferred V gene, J gene, and CDR3 amino acid sequence. Percentage overlap between repertoires was computed as shared unique clonotypes divided by the size of the smaller repertoire. Three approaches were used to assess repertoire richness: RTK rarefaction, the Chao1 estimator, and Recon v2.1 estimates of unobserved clonotypes. For all TCRbeta clonotypes obtained by the gDNA method from several donors, generation probabilities were computed with OLGA. The immuneACCESS repertoire file appears here via TCRdb, limited to in-frame rearrangements. These files lack a portion of the clones; in checked studies, under half of the deficit traces to unresolved V genes, and the cause of the others is not known. V and J calls and clone size are copied from that table; D and trimming were computed from the DNA. The sample table records 1 million to 1.3 million clones; about 80% of these occur just once. Roughly 0.61% of the sample comes from the top ten.

There are 14 amino acids in the CDR3, from cysteine to phenylalanine inclusive. Just CDR3 DNA is preserved here, 42 bases in frame from base 1. The germline V gene (reference sequence) gives CDR1 as MNHEY and CDR2 as SMNVEV. The junction shows trimming of 5 bases on V and 3 bases on J, and the gene matches do not reach 5 bases of it. What was sequenced was memory CD4+ T cells from PBMCs. Taken with the paper, the label for cell subset or site translates to: CD45RA-negative fraction. Rearrangement joined TRBV27 to TRBJ1-2; TRBD1 fits 8 bases in the junction. This TCR derives from a man younger than 30 in good health. Some clones in this sample may be carry-over from other donors' samples. The CDR3: CASSPRQGYYGYTF. The DNA is TGTGCCAGCAGTCCGAGACAGGGGTACTATGGCTACACCTTC.